This T cell receptor (beta chain) derives from a study of cytomegalovirus exposure and HLA in healthy donors. Study-wide background: According to later analysis, the same platform produced the approximately 130 validation and 666 first-cohort repertoires. Study-wide points: Most TCR sequences were rare, but some public TCRs occurred in many donors. The listing of roughly 160 TCR beta chains classed them as cytomegalovirus-associated.

A word on this clone: Its antigen is still unknown.

The protocol was immunoSEQ multiplex PCR, while the TCRdb copy is restricted to in-frame clones and leaves out a portion. The sample includes some 66,000 clones, approximately 97% of them seen just once. The germline CDR1 and CDR2 sequences are MNHEY and SMNVEV (reference sequence). The CDR3 loop spans 13 amino acids. V shed 8 bases and J shed 7 bases, with 18 bases lying between them. Sequenced sample: PBMCs. V gene TRBV27 combines with J gene TRBJ2-7; D might be TRBD1 (5 bases). This sequence originates from a woman aged 18-29 years in good health and CMV-seropositive. The CDR3 sequence is CASGSPQGREQYF. CDR3 DNA sequence: TGTGCCAGCGGGTCCCCCCAGGGTAGGGAGCAGTACTTC.